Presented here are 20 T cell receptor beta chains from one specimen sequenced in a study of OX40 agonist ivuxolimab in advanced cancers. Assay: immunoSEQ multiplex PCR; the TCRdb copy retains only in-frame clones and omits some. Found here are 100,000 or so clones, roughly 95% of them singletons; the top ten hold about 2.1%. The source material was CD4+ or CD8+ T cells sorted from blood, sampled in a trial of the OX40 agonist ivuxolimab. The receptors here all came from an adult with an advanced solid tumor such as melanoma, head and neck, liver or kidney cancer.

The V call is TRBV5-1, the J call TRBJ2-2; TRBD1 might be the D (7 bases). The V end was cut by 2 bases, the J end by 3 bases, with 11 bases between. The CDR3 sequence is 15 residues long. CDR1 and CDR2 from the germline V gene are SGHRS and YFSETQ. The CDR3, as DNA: TGCGCCAGCAGCTTTTCAGGGGGGCACACCGGGGAGCTGTTTTTT. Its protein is CASSFSGGHTGELFF. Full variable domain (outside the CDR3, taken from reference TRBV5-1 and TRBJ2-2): KAGVTQTPRYLIKTRGQQVTLSCSPISGHRSVSWYQQTPGQGLQFLFEYFSETQRNKGNFPGRFSGRQFSNSRSEMNVSTLELGDSALYLCASSFSGGHTGELFFGEGSRLTVL.

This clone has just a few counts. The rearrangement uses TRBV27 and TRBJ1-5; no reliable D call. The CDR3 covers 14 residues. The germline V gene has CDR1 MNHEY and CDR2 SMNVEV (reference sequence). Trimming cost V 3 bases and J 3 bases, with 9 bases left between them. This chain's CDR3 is CASSLGGFNQPQHF. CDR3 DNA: TGTGCCAGCAGTTTGGGCGGGTTCAATCAGCCCCAGCATTTT.

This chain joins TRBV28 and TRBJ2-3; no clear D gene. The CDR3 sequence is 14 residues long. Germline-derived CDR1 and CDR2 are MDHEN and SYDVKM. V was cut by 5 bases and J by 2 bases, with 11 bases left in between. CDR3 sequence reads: CASSPSSPTDTQYF. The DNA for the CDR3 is TGTGCCAGCAGTCCAAGTTCACCCACAGATACGCAGTATTTT.

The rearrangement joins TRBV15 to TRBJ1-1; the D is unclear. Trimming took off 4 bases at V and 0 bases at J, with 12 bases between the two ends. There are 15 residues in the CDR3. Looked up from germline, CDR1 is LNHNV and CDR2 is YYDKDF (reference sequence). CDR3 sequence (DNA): TGTGCCACCAGCACCCGGACGGTAGTGAACACTGAAGCTTTCTTT. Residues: CATSTRTVVNTEAFF.

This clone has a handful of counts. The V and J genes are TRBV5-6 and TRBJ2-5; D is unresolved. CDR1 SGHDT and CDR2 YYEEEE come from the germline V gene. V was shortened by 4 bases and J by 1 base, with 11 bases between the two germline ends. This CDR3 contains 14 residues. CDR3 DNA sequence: TGTGCCAGCAGCGATGCAGGCATCCAAGAGACCCAGTACTTC. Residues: CASSDAGIQETQYF.

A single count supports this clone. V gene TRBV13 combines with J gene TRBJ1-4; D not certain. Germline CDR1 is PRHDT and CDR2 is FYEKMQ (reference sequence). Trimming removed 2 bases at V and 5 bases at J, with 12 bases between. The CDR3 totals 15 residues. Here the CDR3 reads CASSLWGEENEKLFF. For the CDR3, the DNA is TGTGCCAGCAGCTTATGGGGAGAAGAAAATGAAAAACTGTTTTTT. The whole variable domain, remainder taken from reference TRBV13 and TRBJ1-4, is AAGVIQSPRHLIKEKRETATLKCYPIPRHDTVYWYQQGPGQDPQFLISFYEKMQSDKGSIPDRFSAQQFSDYHSELNMSSLELGDSALYFCASSLWGEENEKLFFGSGTQLSVL.

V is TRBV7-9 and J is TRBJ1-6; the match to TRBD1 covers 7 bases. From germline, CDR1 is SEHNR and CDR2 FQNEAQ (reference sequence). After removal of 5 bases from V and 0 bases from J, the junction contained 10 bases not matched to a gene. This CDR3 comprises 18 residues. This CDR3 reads CASSPIGTVSSYNSPLHF. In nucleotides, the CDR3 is TGTGCCAGCAGCCCCATCGGGACAGTAAGCTCCTATAATTCACCCCTCCACTTT.

For the CDR3, the DNA is TGTGCCAGCAGCTTGGCGGGACCCGGCACAGATACGCAGTATTTT. Its translation: CASSLAGPGTDTQYF. This rearrangement joins TRBV11-2 to TRBJ2-3; perhaps TRBD2 as D (6 bases). The CDR3 spans 15 residues. Germline V lookup: CDR1 SGHAT, CDR2 FQNNGV. V was shortened by 3 bases and J by 1 base, with 11 bases between the two germline ends.

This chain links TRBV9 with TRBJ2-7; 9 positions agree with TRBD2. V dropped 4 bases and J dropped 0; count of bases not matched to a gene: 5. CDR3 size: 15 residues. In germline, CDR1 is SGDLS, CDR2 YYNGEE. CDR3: CASSLTSGPSYEQYF. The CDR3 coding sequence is TGTGCCAGCAGCCTTACTAGCGGGCCCTCCTACGAGCAGTACTTC.

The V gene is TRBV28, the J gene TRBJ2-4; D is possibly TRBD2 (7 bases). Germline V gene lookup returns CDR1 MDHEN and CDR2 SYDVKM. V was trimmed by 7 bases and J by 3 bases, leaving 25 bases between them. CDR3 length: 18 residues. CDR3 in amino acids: CASKNPREGENFKNIQYF. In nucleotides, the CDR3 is TGTGCCAGCAAAAATCCCAGGGAGGGGGAGAATTTCAAAAACATTCAGTACTTC.

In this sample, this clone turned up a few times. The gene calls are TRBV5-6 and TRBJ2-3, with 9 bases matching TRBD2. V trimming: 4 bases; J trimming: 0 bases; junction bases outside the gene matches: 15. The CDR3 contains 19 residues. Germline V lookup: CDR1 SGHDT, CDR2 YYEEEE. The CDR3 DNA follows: TGTGCCAGCAGCCTGCGGATGAGGCGGGAGGGGGGAAGCACAGATACGCAGTATTTT. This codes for CASSLRMRREGGSTDTQYF.

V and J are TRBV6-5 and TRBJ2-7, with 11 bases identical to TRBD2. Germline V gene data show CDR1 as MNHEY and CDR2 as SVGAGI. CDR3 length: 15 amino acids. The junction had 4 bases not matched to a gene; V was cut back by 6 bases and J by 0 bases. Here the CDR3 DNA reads TGTGCCAGCAGGGAGGGACTAGCGGACTCCTACGAGCAGTACTTC. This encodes CASREGLADSYEQYF.

CDR3 residues: CASSVTGSRIFLYNEQFF. The CDR3 nucleotides read TGTGCCAGCAGCGTTACAGGGTCACGCATCTTCCTATACAATGAGCAGTTCTTC. The rearrangement joins TRBV5-6 to TRBJ2-1, with D tentatively TRBD1 (6 bases). Germline lookup yields CDR1 SGHDT and CDR2 YYEEEE. The CDR3 consists of 18 residues. The ends were cut back, 4 bases at V and 4 bases at J, with 24 bases in the middle.

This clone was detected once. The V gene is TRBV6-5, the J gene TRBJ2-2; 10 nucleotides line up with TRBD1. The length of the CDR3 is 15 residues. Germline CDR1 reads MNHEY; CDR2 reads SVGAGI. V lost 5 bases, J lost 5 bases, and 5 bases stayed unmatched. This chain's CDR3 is CASSRQGARTGELFF. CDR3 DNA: TGTGCCAGCAGTAGACAGGGGGCTAGGACCGGGGAGCTGTTTTTT.

Here the CDR3 reads CASTLALLGGYTF. In DNA form, the CDR3 reads TGTGCCAGCACCCTTGCCTTACTGGGTGGCTACACCTTC. The J gene is TRBJ1-2, the V gene TRBV28; D ambiguous. This CDR3 is 13 amino acids long. V lost 7 bases and J lost 7, with 16 bases in between. Germline CDR1 and CDR2: MDHEN and SYDVKM.

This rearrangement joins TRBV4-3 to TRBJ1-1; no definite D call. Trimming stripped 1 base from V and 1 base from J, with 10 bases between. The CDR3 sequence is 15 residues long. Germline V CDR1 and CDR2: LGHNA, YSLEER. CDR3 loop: CASSQVYSPNTEAFF. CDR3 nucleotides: TGCGCCAGCAGCCAAGTTTACAGTCCGAACACTGAAGCTTTCTTT.

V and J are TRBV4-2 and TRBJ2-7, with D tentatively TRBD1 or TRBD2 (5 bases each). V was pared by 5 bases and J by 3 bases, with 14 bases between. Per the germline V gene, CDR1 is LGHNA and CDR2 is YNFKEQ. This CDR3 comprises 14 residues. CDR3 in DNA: TGTGCCAGCAGCTCCGTTGGGGGAAACTACGAGCAGTACTTC. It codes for CASSSVGGNYEQYF.

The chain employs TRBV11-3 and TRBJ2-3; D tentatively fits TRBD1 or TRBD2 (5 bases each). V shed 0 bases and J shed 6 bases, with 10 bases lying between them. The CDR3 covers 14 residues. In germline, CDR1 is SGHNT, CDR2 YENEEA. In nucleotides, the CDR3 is TGTGCCAGCAGCTTAGATCAGTGGGGGGATACGCAGTATTTT. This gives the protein CASSLDQWGDTQYF.

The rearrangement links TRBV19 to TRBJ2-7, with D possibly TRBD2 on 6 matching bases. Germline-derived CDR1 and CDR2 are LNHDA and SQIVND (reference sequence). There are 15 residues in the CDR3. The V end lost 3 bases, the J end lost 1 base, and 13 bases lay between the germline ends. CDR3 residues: CASSMGSGVSYEQYF. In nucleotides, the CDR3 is TGTGCCAGTAGTATGGGATCGGGGGTTTCCTACGAGCAGTACTTC.

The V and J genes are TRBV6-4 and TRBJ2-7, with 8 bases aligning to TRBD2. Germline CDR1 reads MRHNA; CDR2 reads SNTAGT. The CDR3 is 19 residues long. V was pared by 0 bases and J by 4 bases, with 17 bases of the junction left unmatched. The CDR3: CASSDSIAGRGTRRYEQYF. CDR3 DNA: TGTGCCAGCAGTGACTCGATAGCGGGCCGGGGGACTAGACGATACGAGCAGTACTTC.